The text below deals with one T cell receptor beta chain. This CDR3 region has 15 residues. The V segment lost 5 bases and the J segment 0 bases; nucleotides outside the gene matches: 4. The germline V gene encodes CDR1 SGHAT and CDR2 FQNNGV. The data were taken from a study of blood T cell repertoires in COVID-19. Study background: COVID-19 samples collected from the United States, Italy and Spain covered acute and convalescent phases.

Measured with immunoSEQ multiplex PCR; TCRdb has only the in-frame clones, and not every one. The table records more than 110,000 clones, 84% of them present only once. Sequencing input: PBMCs or T cells enriched from blood (not recorded which). The rearrangement joins TRBV11-2 to TRBJ1-5; 7 bases match TRBD1. The TCR sequence derives from a man between 40 and 49 years old with acute COVID-19. CDR3 coding DNA: TGTGCCAGCAGCAGCCGGGACAGTAGCAATCAGCCCCAGCATTTT. It yields the protein CASSSRDSSNQPQHF.